The 28 T cell receptor beta chains presented below share a single source sample, sequenced in a study of CD8 T cells in ankylosing spondylitis. Findings and limits, study-wide: Ankylosing spondylitis blood appeared to carry a characteristic TCR beta motif of roughly eight highly homologous variants.

These TCRs are of unknown antigen specificity. TCRdb fed the 5' RACE reads into MiXCR, producing one record per CDR3 protein. Among roughly 490,000 distinct CDR3 sequences listed, roughly 5.3% were seen once. The sample consisted of blood, either unsorted or a sorted T cell fraction (not recorded which). The receptors shown here come from a male donor with ankylosing spondylitis.

This clonotype was detected many times. This chain joins TRBV7-2 and TRBJ1-2; D is ambiguous. V was pared by 1 base and J by 4 bases, with 13 bases between. This CDR3 spans 15 amino acids. Germline loops: CDR1 SGHTA, CDR2 FQGNSA. CDR3 loop: CASSLEPGRFYGYTF. DNA for the CDR3: TGTGCCAGCAGCTTAGAACCAGGCCGTTTCTATGGCTACACCTTC.

This clonotype was seen at least ten times. The chain links TRBV20-1 to TRBJ1-1; 7 bases agree with TRBD1. This CDR3 spans 14 amino acids. The germline CDR1 and CDR2 sequences are DFQATT and SNEGSKA (reference sequence). V was clipped by 0 bases and J by 5 bases; unmatched bases: 6. The DNA for the CDR3 is TGCAGTGCTAGAGATCCCAGGGGGGGAACTGAAGCTTTCTTT. Amino acid sequence: CSARDPRGGTEAFF.

This clonotype was seen only a few times. CDR3 residues: CASSLIGLHYEQYF. CDR3 bases: TGTGCCAGCAGCTTAATTGGACTACACTACGAGCAGTACTTC. The chain couples TRBV7-2 to TRBJ2-7; weak D call: TRBD2 (6 bases). Looked up from germline, CDR1 is SGHTA and CDR2 is FQGNSA. Trimming cost V 2 bases and J 3 bases, with 11 bases left between them. The CDR3 is 14 amino acids.

Only a few counts were recorded for this clonotype. The chain links TRBV6-2 or TRBV6-3 to TRBJ2-7; D gene uncertain. The CDR3 extends over 14 amino acids. Germline CDR1 reads MNHEY; CDR2 reads SVGEGT. V lost 0 bases to trimming and J lost 4 bases, with 10 bases between them. For the CDR3, the DNA is TGTGCCAGCAGTTACTCACCTGACAAATACGAGCAGTACTTC. Encoded protein: CASSYSPDKYEQYF.

The sample holds many counts of this clonotype. The chain couples TRBV6-1 to TRBJ1-1; D is unresolved. Trimming left V 7 bases short and J 7 bases short, with 10 bases between. CDR1 is MNHNS, CDR2 SASEGT, per germline. The CDR3 totals 11 residues. The CDR3 region has the DNA TGTGCCAGCATAGAGCCATTTGAAGCTTTCTTT. It encodes CASIEPFEAFF.

This clonotype was counted at least ten times. This sequence joins TRBV10-3 and TRBJ2-7; 8 positions agree with TRBD1. The CDR3 spans 15 residues. Germline V gene sequence: CDR1 ENHRY, CDR2 SYGVKD. The V segment lost 2 bases and the J segment 0 bases; nucleotides outside the gene matches: 3. The CDR3 nucleotides read TGTGCCATCAGTGAGCCGGACAGGGCCTCCTACGAGCAGTACTTC. Translating gives CAISEPDRASYEQYF.

This clonotype was seen at least ten times. J is TRBJ2-1 and V is TRBV7-8; a weak D match, TRBD1 (6 bases). Germline V gene lookup returns CDR1 SGHVS and CDR2 FQNEAQ. This CDR3 has 15 amino acids. V gave up 5 bases and J gave up 0 bases, with 11 bases separating them. The CDR3 DNA sequence: TGTGCCAGCAGCGGGGGCAGCCGCTCCTACAATGAGCAGTTCTTC. Its protein is CASSGGSRSYNEQFF. Drawing the rest from reference TRBV7-8 and TRBJ2-1, the complete variable domain is GAGVSQSPRYKVAKRGQDVALRCDPISGHVSLFWYQQALGQGPEFLTYFQNEAQLDKSGLPSDRFFAERPEGSVSTLKIQRTQQEDSAVYLCASSGGSRSYNEQFFGPGTRLTVL.

In this sample, this clonotype turned up many times. The chain has TRBV20-1 and TRBJ2-1, with 12 positions matching TRBD2. CDR3 size: 14 residues. The V segment lost 6 bases and the J segment 4 bases; nucleotides outside the gene matches: 4. Germline CDR1 DFQATT, CDR2 SNEGSKA (reference sequence). The CDR3 spells CSAELAGGYNEQFF. CDR3 nucleotide sequence: TGCAGTGCAGAACTAGCGGGGGGATACAATGAGCAGTTCTTC.

A few counts support this clonotype. The V call is TRBV28, the J call TRBJ2-1, with 7 bases fitting TRBD2. Trimming at V came to 4 bases and at J to 5 bases, leaving 8 bases not matched to a gene. The CDR3 totals 15 residues. In germline, CDR1 is MDHEN, CDR2 SYDVKM. CDR3 in DNA: TGTGCCAGCAGTTCCTCAGCGGGAACCGACAATGAGCAGTTCTTC. Translation gives CASSSSAGTDNEQFF.

This clonotype was seen many times. The rearrangement links TRBV20-1 to TRBJ2-4; tentative D call: TRBD2 (5 bases). The V end was cut by 6 bases, the J end by 1 base, with 10 bases between. The germline CDR1 and CDR2 sequences are DFQATT and SNEGSKA (reference sequence). CDR3 size: 13 residues. CDR3 protein: CSASADAKNIQYF. CDR3 bases: TGCAGTGCCTCAGCGGATGCCAAAAACATTCAGTACTTC.

This clonotype was seen many times. The gene calls are TRBV29-1 and TRBJ2-1; perhaps TRBD2 as D (6 bases). V lost 4 bases, J lost 5 bases, and 12 bases lay in between. In germline, CDR1 is SQVTM, CDR2 ANQGSEA. The CDR3 runs to 13 residues. This CDR3 is CSVVSLANNEQFF. CDR3 coding DNA: TGCAGCGTTGTAAGTCTAGCGAACAATGAGCAGTTCTTC.

Ten or more counts support this clonotype. The gene calls are TRBV4-1 and TRBJ2-7; 10 bases fit TRBD2. Losses at the gene ends were 5 bases for V and 6 bases for J; bases not matched to a gene: 10. The CDR3 totals 15 residues. Germline V gives CDR1 MGHRA, CDR2 YSYEKL. For the CDR3, the DNA is TGCGCCAGCAGCACCCGACTAGCGGGCCTCGGCGAGCAGTACTTC. It is translated as CASSTRLAGLGEQYF.

The sample holds many counts of this clonotype. The CDR3: CASSQEGPWGYGYTF. CDR3 nucleotides: TGCGCCAGCAGCCAAGAGGGCCCCTGGGGCTATGGCTACACCTTC. The chain has TRBV4-1 and TRBJ1-2; no clear D gene. The V end was cut by 0 bases, the J end by 4 bases, with 12 bases between. Germline V gene lookup returns CDR1 MGHRA and CDR2 YSYEKL. The CDR3 sequence is 15 residues long.

This clonotype was counted at least ten times. The CDR3 DNA follows: TGTGCCAGCAGCTTAGACTTGACGCAAGAGACCCAGTACTTC. This translates into CASSLDLTQETQYF. The rearrangement links TRBV5-6 to TRBJ2-5; D is ambiguous. The length of the CDR3 is 14 residues. Germline CDR1 SGHDT, CDR2 YYEEEE. Trimming left V 2 bases short and J 2 bases short, with 10 bases between.

This clonotype occurred many times. The rearrangement uses TRBV29-1 and TRBJ2-7; 9 nucleotides agree with TRBD1. J gave up 5 bases and V 6 bases, and 8 bases lay outside the gene matches. Germline V CDR1 and CDR2: SQVTM, ANQGSEA. This CDR3 is 13 amino acids long. CDR3: CSVKGTGYNEQYF. The CDR3 nucleotides are TGCAGCGTAAAGGGGACAGGGTATAACGAGCAGTACTTC.

At least ten counts were recorded for this clonotype. The chain combines TRBV20-1 with TRBJ1-1; D remains ambiguous. Germline V gene sequence: CDR1 DFQATT, CDR2 SNEGSKA (reference sequence). The ends were cut back, 5 bases at V and 1 base at J, with 5 bases in the middle. The CDR3 is 11 residues long. The CDR3 loop is CSADENTEAFF. The CDR3 DNA reads TGCAGTGCTGATGAGAACACTGAAGCTTTCTTT.

At least ten counts were recorded for this clonotype. The chain carries TRBV6-6 and TRBJ1-5, with D perhaps matching TRBD1 (5 bases). This CDR3 has 13 amino acids. The germline gives CDR1 MNHNY, CDR2 SVGAGI (reference sequence). Trimming took off 9 bases at V and 4 bases at J, with 13 bases between the two ends. The CDR3 is CASEGQFNQPQHF. In DNA, the CDR3 is TGTGCCAGTGAGGGGCAGTTTAATCAGCCCCAGCATTTT.

A few counts support this clonotype. The J gene is TRBJ1-1, the V gene TRBV5-1; D may be TRBD1 (6 bases). Germline V lookup: CDR1 SGHRS, CDR2 YFSETQ. Trimming left V 0 bases short and J 8 bases short, with 17 bases between. The CDR3 totals 15 residues. DNA of the CDR3: TGCGCCAGCAGCTTGGGAGTAGGGGGGGCGCGAGAAGCTTTCTTT. Amino acids: CASSLGVGGAREAFF.

This clonotype was detected many times. This rearrangement joins TRBV10-3 to TRBJ2-5; no definite D call. Trimming shortened V by 2 bases and J by 5 bases, and 9 bases separated the two germline ends. The CDR3 runs to 13 residues. Germline V gene sequence: CDR1 ENHRY, CDR2 SYGVKD. Here the CDR3 DNA reads TGTGCCATCAGTGAGACCGGGCAGGAGACCCAGTACTTC. This encodes CAISETGQETQYF.

V gene TRBV20-1 combines with J gene TRBJ1-1; D may be TRBD1 (5 bases). The CDR3 extends over 13 amino acids. Germline lookup yields CDR1 DFQATT and CDR2 SNEGSKA (reference sequence). V lost 5 bases, J lost 5 bases, and 15 bases lay in between. CDR3 in amino acids: CSASGPGGTEAFF. In DNA form, the CDR3 reads TGCAGTGCTTCGGGCCCGGGGGGGACTGAAGCTTTCTTT.

This clonotype was detected only a few times. This sequence joins TRBV21-1 and TRBJ2-1; whether TRBD2, the table's D call, matches the DNA was not checked. TRBV21-1 corresponds to a pseudogene. CDR3 length: 17 residues. The CDR3 sequence: CASSKVEGGSSYNEQFF. DNA for the CDR3: TGTGCCAGCAGCAAAGTTGAGGGCGGGAGCTCCTACAATGAGCAGTTCTTC.

The rearrangement links TRBV7-2 to TRBJ1-4; a weak D match, TRBD1 (5 bases). V was clipped by 5 bases and J by 6 bases, with 13 bases between them. The CDR3 totals 14 residues. Looked up from germline, CDR1 is SGHTA and CDR2 is FQGNSA. CDR3 residues: CASSLRTRDEKLFF. CDR3 bases: TGTGCCAGCAGCCTTAGGACAAGGGATGAAAAACTGTTTTTT.

This clonotype has ten or more counts. The chain uses TRBV20-1 and TRBJ2-4; 12 nucleotides align to TRBD2. Trimming took 5 bases from V and 8 from J; bases not matched to a gene: 4. The CDR3 runs to 13 residues. Germline V gene data show CDR1 as DFQATT and CDR2 as SNEGSKA (reference sequence). In DNA, the CDR3 is TGCAGTGCTGGTAGGACTAGCGGGGACATTCAGTACTTC. Protein sequence: CSAGRTSGDIQYF.

Ten or more counts support this clonotype. The rearrangement links TRBV7-2 to TRBJ2-7, with 10 bases aligning to TRBD1. The CDR3 loop spans 14 amino acids. The J segment lost 5 bases and the V segment lost 3 bases, leaving 4 bases of the junction unmatched. CDR1 is SGHTA, CDR2 FQGNSA, per germline. CDR3 DNA: TGTGCCAGCAGCTTTAGACAGGGGGCCAACGAGCAGTACTTC. This sequence encodes CASSFRQGANEQYF.

This clonotype was picked up many times. The V call is TRBV6-1, the J call TRBJ1-4; D is uncertain. CDR3 length: 16 amino acids. From germline, CDR1 is MNHNS and CDR2 SASEGT. The ends were cut back, 6 bases at V and 4 bases at J, with 18 bases in the middle. Here the CDR3 reads CASRSKSLGLNEKLFF. In DNA, the CDR3 is TGTGCCAGCAGGTCCAAATCCCTGGGCCTTAATGAAAAACTGTTTTTT.

This clonotype has a count of ten or more. The chain recombines TRBV15 with TRBJ1-5, with D unresolved. This CDR3 is built from 14 residues. Germline loops: CDR1 LNHNV, CDR2 YYDKDF (reference sequence). V gave up 5 bases and J gave up 3 bases, with 11 bases separating them. CDR3 sequence (DNA): TGTGCCACCAGCTCCAGGAGGGACAATCAGCCCCAGCATTTT. The encoded protein is CATSSRRDNQPQHF.

Ten or more counts support this clonotype. The rearrangement joins TRBV4-3 to TRBJ2-4, with D possibly matching TRBD2 (6 bases). CDR3 length: 15 residues. V lost 0 bases to trimming and J lost 6 bases, with 12 bases between them. CDR1 is LGHNA and CDR2 is YSLEER in the germline V gene. The CDR3 DNA reads TGCGCCAGCAGCCAAGATCTCGGGGGATCAAACATTCAGTACTTC. It codes for CASSQDLGGSNIQYF.

This clonotype was recorded many times. The V and J genes are TRBV27 and TRBJ2-5; D is undetermined. V lost 5 bases and J lost 0, with 10 bases in between. Germline lookup yields CDR1 MNHEY and CDR2 SMNVEV (reference sequence). CDR3 length: 14 amino acids. CDR3 DNA: TGTGCCAGCAGTAGAGACGCTTACCAAGAGACCCAGTACTTC. As protein: CASSRDAYQETQYF.